This record covers a single T cell receptor (beta chain). What this receptor recognizes is not known. Per-base qualities were not stored, and no clone one base away is much larger. This sample includes further DNA sequences coding for the same CDR3. TCRbeta CDR3 regions were amplified from genomic DNA by means of the immunoSEQ Assay, a bias-controlled multiplex PCR. As for the original processing: Nucleated cell counts per sample were estimated from amplification of reference gene primers within the assay. To quantify the absolute abundance of each unique TCRbeta CDR3 rearrangement, sequence reads were collapsed and filtered. For each sample, productive Simpson clonality was calculated as the square root of Simpson's diversity index over productive rearrangements. TCRdb mirrors the immuneACCESS table, restricted to in-frame sequences. Some clones are absent from its copies; in checked studies, under half trace to an unresolved V gene, and the reason for the others is unknown. V and J calls and clone size are as listed in that table; D and trimming were resolved from the DNA. Across this sample there are about 360,000 clones, with approximately 91% seen only once. Roughly 2% of the sample is held by the ten biggest clonotypes.

In the prospective study, participants were about 18 to 100 years old, resided in approximately 22 geographic areas of the United States, and were enrolled through a virtual design. Cohort assignment in the prospective study relied on participant-reported clinical history from a screening survey and a study questionnaire. Each participant in the prospective study had whole blood, serum and a nasopharyngeal or oropharyngeal swab collected by mobile phlebotomists. Prospective study participants could optionally give additional blood draws and questionnaires over an approximately 2-month period. Before DNA extraction, prospective study blood samples were shipped either frozen or at room temperature. The data originate from a study of blood T cell repertoires in COVID-19 (dated by TCRdb to the early 2020s). Notes on the research overall: Samples from collaborators originated in the United States, Italy and Spain and spanned both the acute and convalescent phases of COVID-19. A de-identified subject ID, COVID-19 status, age in years and sex were almost always included in the sample metadata. Subjects who had been exposed to COVID-19, were actively infected with it, or had recovered from it provided the deeply sampled blood TCRbeta repertoires that made up the dataset. Samples were obtained from the ongoing ImmuneRACE study (first 160 participants) and from some 1,300 subjects provided by 6 global collaborators. The repertoires were made available in a free public database intended to serve as a resource for research on the immune response to SARS-CoV-2. The prospective study material was composed of cDNA or gDNA derived from T cells, B-cell-depleted T cells, or PBMCs. Where available, HLA class I and class II types were taken from metadata supplied by the sample provider and were not determined by assay-based typing. General study outcomes and caveats: Clinical and demographic metadata were provided uncurated, with the amount varying by source and participant.

V and J are trimmed by 3 bases and 3 bases, and the gene matches miss 3 bases of the junction. From the cysteine up to the phenylalanine, the CDR3 has a length of 15 residues. Only the CDR3 part of the read is kept: 45 bases, read in frame from the first base. CDR1 and CDR2 were assigned from the germline V gene (reference sequence) as LNHNV and YYDKDF. The chain employs TRBV15 and TRBJ1-3; 9 nucleotides in the junction match TRBD1. The TCR sequence derives from a woman between 40 and 50 years old with acute COVID-19. Sequenced sample: PBMCs or T cells enriched from blood (not recorded which). The CDR3 region reads CATSRDRGYGNTIYF. The DNA is as follows: TGTGCCACCAGCAGGGACAGGGGTTATGGAAACACCATATATTTT.